One and the same sample provided the 12 T cell receptor beta chains below, sequenced in a study of blood T cell repertoires in COVID-19. Sequencing was performed with immunoSEQ multiplex PCR; in TCRdb, only in-frame clones are kept and a portion is missing. Seen here are about 120,000 clones, approximately 81% observed once, and the top ten hold around 5.5%. Sample: peripheral blood. These receptors all stem from a man aged 55 to 70 with acute or convalescent COVID-19.

The chain has TRBV9 and TRBJ2-7, with D uncertain. Germline CDR1 reads SGDLS; CDR2 reads YYNGEE. This CDR3 comprises 15 residues. The V and J ends lost 3 bases and 5 bases respectively, with 18 bases between them. Here the CDR3 reads CASSALPTSRDEQYF. The CDR3 coding sequence is TGTGCCAGCAGCGCCCTACCGACTTCTAGAGACGAGCAGTACTTC.

A few counts support this clone. The chain carries TRBV6-6 and TRBJ2-3; 8 nucleotides align to TRBD2. The CDR3 spans 16 residues. The trim removed 6 bases at V and 8 bases at J, leaving 16 bases unmatched. Germline V gene lookup returns CDR1 MNHNY and CDR2 SVGAGI (reference sequence). The CDR3 DNA sequence: TGTGCCAGCAGCCCGCCGGATAGCGGGGCTTATCGTACGCAGTATTTT. It codes for CASSPPDSGAYRTQYF.

This chain uses TRBV3-1 (or the pseudogene TRBV3-2) with TRBJ2-3, with 7 positions matching TRBD2. This CDR3 is 17 amino acids long. J lost 4 bases, V lost 4 bases, and 14 bases had no gene match. Per germline, CDR1 LGHDT and CDR2 YNNKEL (reference sequence). The CDR3 here is CASSRRVREAAPDTQYF. DNA for the CDR3: TGTGCCAGCAGCCGAAGAGTCCGGGAGGCCGCCCCAGATACGCAGTATTTT.

The chain links TRBV30 to TRBJ1-5, with D unresolved. The germline CDR1 and CDR2 sequences are GTSNPN and SVGIG (reference sequence). Trimming removed 1 base at V and 5 bases at J, with 12 bases between. There are 14 residues in the CDR3. The DNA for the CDR3 is TGTGCCTGGAGTGAACAGCGGAGGTATCAGCCCCAGCATTTT. Encoded protein: CAWSEQRRYQPQHF.

The chain combines TRBV6-5 with TRBJ1-2, with 11 positions matching TRBD1. CDR1 and CDR2 (germline): MNHEY, SVGAGI. The CDR3 covers 14 residues. V shed 8 bases and J 7 bases; nucleotides not matched to a gene: 9. CDR3 sequence reads: CASGGTGGFGGYTF. The CDR3 nucleotides are TGTGCCAGCGGAGGGACAGGGGGGTTCGGTGGCTACACCTTC.

This clone was observed a single time. This chain joins TRBV7-3 and TRBJ2-6; D is unresolved. V was shortened by 2 bases and J by 2 bases, with 10 bases between the two germline ends. Germline V gene lookup returns CDR1 SGHTA and CDR2 FQGTGA. The CDR3 runs 16 residues. This CDR3 is CASSLGAETGANVLTF. CDR3 DNA: TGTGCCAGCAGCTTAGGAGCCGAGACTGGGGCCAACGTCCTGACTTTC. Using reference TRBV7-3 and TRBJ2-6 for the parts outside the CDR3, the full variable domain is GAGVSQTPSNKVTEKGKYVELRCDPISGHTALYWYRQSLGQGPEFLIYFQGTGAADDSGLPNDRFFAVRPEGSVSTLKIQRTERGDSAVYLCASSLGAETGANVLTFGAGSRLTVL.

The V gene is TRBV7-8, the J gene TRBJ1-1; tentative D call: TRBD1 (6 bases). CDR3 length: 14 amino acids. The germline V and J ends were trimmed by 6 bases and 2 bases, with 13 bases remaining between them. The germline V gene has CDR1 SGHVS and CDR2 FQNEAQ. The CDR3 here is CASRLGGANTEAFF. CDR3 sequence (DNA): TGTGCCAGCAGACTAGGGGGGGCCAACACTGAAGCTTTCTTT.

In DNA, the CDR3 is TGTGCCAGCAGTTACTCATCGCAGGGCCCCCGCACCTTC. It encodes CASSYSSQGPRTF. The chain combines TRBV6-5 with TRBJ1-2; perhaps TRBD1 as D (5 bases). CDR1 is MNHEY and CDR2 is SVGAGI in the germline V gene. The CDR3 covers 13 residues. The ends were cut back, 0 bases at V and 13 bases at J, with 15 bases in the middle.

The chain links TRBV13 to TRBJ2-7; 9 positions agree with TRBD2. Looked up from germline, CDR1 is PRHDT and CDR2 is FYEKMQ (reference sequence). The CDR3 runs 15 residues. J gave up 4 bases and V 5 bases, and 9 bases lay outside the gene matches. The CDR3 loop reads CASSHSGRMSYEQYF. CDR3 nucleotides: TGTGCCAGCAGCCATAGCGGGAGAATGTCGTACGAGCAGTACTTC.

J is TRBJ2-2 and V is TRBV6-4, with 11 nucleotides matching TRBD2. V gave up 6 bases and J gave up 6 bases; unmatched junction bases: 9. CDR1 and CDR2 (germline): MRHNA, SNTAGT. The CDR3 has 16 residues. CDR3 coding DNA: TGTGCCAGCAGCCAGGCTAGCGGGAGGATACCCGGGGAGCTGTTTTTT. It specifies CASSQASGRIPGELFF.

V gene TRBV19 combines with J gene TRBJ2-1, with D perhaps TRBD1 (5 bases). The CDR3 extends over 17 amino acids. The germline V gene has CDR1 LNHDA and CDR2 SQIVND (reference sequence). Trimming cost V 3 bases and J 5 bases, with 20 bases left between them. The DNA of the CDR3 is TGTGCCAGTAGTATCCCCCCTAGGGGCTACGGTGACAATGAGCAGTTCTTC. This translates into CASSIPPRGYGDNEQFF.

This chain joins TRBV30 and TRBJ2-5; 11 nucleotides align to TRBD1. The J segment lost 2 bases and the V segment lost 4 bases, leaving 6 bases of the junction unmatched. The CDR3 loop spans 15 amino acids. CDR1 and CDR2 from the germline V gene are GTSNPN and SVGIG (reference sequence). CDR3 DNA: TGTGCCTGGAATCCCGGACAGGGGGCTCAAGAGACCCAGTACTTC. Protein product: CAWNPGQGAQETQYF. Combining the CDR3 with reference TRBV30 and TRBJ2-5 gives the whole variable domain SQTIHQWPATLVQPVGSPLSLECTVEGTSNPNLYWYRQAAGRGLQLLFYSVGIGQISSEVPQNLSASRPQDRQFILSSKKLLLSDSGFYLCAWNPGQGAQETQYFGPGTRLLVL.